What follows is one TCR beta chain and its context. Antigen unknown. These data originate in a study of cytomegalovirus exposure and HLA in healthy donors. At the level of the study: Findings of an earlier analysis included 90 million to 120 million unique TCR beta sequences from roughly 200 million T cells. Study outcomes and limitations: The majority of TCR sequences were rare, yet some public TCRs appeared in many donors.

The PCR used 60 Vbeta and 13 Jbeta primers. The table came from immunoSEQ multiplex PCR; TCRdb's copy has only in-frame clones and leaves some out. The sample lists 150,000 to 200,000 clones, more than 65% occurring once. The CDR3 spans 15 residues. The germline V gene has CDR1 SNHLY and CDR2 FYNNEI. The germline V and J ends were trimmed by 4 bases and 0 bases, with 9 bases remaining between them. Donors were nominally healthy when sampled, though unrecorded immune exposures were likely. This TCR came from a man over 45 in good health and CMV-seropositive. The sample was PBMCs. This chain connects TRBV2 to TRBJ1-4; D not resolved. The CDR3 DNA sequence: TGTGCCAGCAGTGGGCGGGCTGCAACTAATGAAAAACTGTTTTTT. This gives the protein CASSGRAATNEKLFF.